A selection of T cell receptor beta chains follows, all from one sample in a study of cytomegalovirus exposure and HLA in healthy donors. The assay was immunoSEQ multiplex PCR, and TCRdb's table has in-frame clones only and misses some. The sample has about 140,000 clones; over 60% are singletons. The sample consisted of PBMCs. The receptors here all came from a woman aged 60-75 years in good health and CMV-seronegative. Both conserved end residues are part of each CDR3. The order of the fields is D gene, clone size, J gene, V gene, CDR3 DNA, CDR3 protein. D genes are given only for firm matches. Size tells how often a clone was seen (once, few, many) or the class of an expanded clone, and some rows leave it out.

-	-	TRBJ1-2	TRBV5-4	TGTGCCAGCAGCTTGGATCCGGGGTCGAGGGGCTACACCTTC	CASSLDPGSRGYTF
TRBD1	-	TRBJ1-1	TRBV28	TGTGCCAGCAGAGTCCCCAGTACAGGGGAAACTGAAGCTTTCTTT	CASRVPSTGETEAFF
TRBD1	once	TRBJ2-7	TRBV5-1	TGCGCCAGCAGCTTGGGGGGACAGGGTTTTTCCTACGAGCAGTACTTC	CASSLGGQGFSYEQYF
-	-	TRBJ2-7	TRBV7-2	TGTGCCAGCAGCTTGGCTAGATACGAGCAGTACTTC	CASSLARYEQYF
TRBD1	-	TRBJ2-7	TRBV7-2	TGTGCCAGCAGGCCCCGACAGGGGGCAGCCGAGCAGTACTTC	CASRPRQGAAEQYF
-	once	TRBJ1-2	TRBV7-9	TGTGCCAGCAGCGCCCTTATAACAGACTATGGCTACACCTTC	CASSALITDYGYTF
-	few	TRBJ1-5	TRBV27	TGTGCCAGCACCCAGAGGCCCAATCAGCCCCAGCATTTT	CASTQRPNQPQHF
-	-	TRBJ2-7	TRBV28	TGTGCCAGCAGTCCAAGCAGGGAATCAGGCGAGCAGTACTTC	CASSPSRESGEQYF
TRBD2	few	TRBJ2-2	TRBV5-1	TGCGCCAGCAGCACCTCCGCCCGGACTAGCAACACCGGGGAGCTGTTTTTT	CASSTSARTSNTGELFF
-	-	TRBJ2-1	TRBV5-1	TGCGCCAGCAGCCCACAGGGCGATTCCTACAATGAGCAGTTCTTC	CASSPQGDSYNEQFF
TRBD2	-	TRBJ2-3	TRBV7-2	TGTGCCAGCAGCTCCCCGGAGCGGGGGGGCCGAGATACGCAGTATTTT	CASSSPERGGRDTQYF
TRBD1	-	TRBJ1-1	TRBV15	TGTGCCACCAGCAGAGAGACAGGGGGAGCTTTCTTT	CATSRETGGAFF
-	-	TRBJ1-4	TRBV19	TGTGCCAGTACGGCGGGGACTCGTGCAACTAATGAAAAACTGTTTTTT	CASTAGTRATNEKLFF